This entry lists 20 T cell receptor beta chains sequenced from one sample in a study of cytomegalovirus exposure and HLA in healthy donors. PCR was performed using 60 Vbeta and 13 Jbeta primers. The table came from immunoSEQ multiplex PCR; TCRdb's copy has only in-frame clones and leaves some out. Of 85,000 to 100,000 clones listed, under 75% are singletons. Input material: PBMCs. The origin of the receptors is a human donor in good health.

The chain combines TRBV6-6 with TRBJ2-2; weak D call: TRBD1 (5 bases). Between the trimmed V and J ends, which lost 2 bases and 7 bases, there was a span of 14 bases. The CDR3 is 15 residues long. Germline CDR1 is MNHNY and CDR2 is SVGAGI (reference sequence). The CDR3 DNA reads TGTGCCAGCAGTTACCCCGGGCAGCAGGGCGGGGAGCTGTTTTTT. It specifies CASSYPGQQGGELFF.

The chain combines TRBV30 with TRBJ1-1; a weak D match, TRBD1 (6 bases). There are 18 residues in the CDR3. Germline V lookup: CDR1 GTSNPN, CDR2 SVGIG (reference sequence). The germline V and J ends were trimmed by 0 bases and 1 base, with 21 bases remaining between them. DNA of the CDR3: TGTGCCTGGAGTGTAAGCTTGCGGGGGCGAGGGAAGAACACTGAAGCTTTCTTT. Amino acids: CAWSVSLRGRGKNTEAFF.

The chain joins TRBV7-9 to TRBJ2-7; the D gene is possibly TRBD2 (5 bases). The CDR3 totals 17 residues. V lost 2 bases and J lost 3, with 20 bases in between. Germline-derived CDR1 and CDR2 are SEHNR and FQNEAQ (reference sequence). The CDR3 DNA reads TGTGCCAGCAGCTTATCGGGGAAACTAACCCAAGTCTACGAGCAGTACTTC. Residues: CASSLSGKLTQVYEQYF.

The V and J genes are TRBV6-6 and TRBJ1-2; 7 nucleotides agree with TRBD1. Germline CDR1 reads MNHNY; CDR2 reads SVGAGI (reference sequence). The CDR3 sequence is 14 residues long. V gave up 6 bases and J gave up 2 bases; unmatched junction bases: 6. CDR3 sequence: CASRRGQGNYGYTF. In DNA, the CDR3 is TGTGCCAGCAGGAGGGGGCAGGGCAACTATGGCTACACCTTC.

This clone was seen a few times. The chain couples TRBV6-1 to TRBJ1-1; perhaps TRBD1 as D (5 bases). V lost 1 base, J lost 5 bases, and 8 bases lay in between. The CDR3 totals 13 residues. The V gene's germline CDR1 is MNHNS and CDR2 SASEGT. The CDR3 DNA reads TGTGCCAGCAGTGAAGAGGGGCGGACTGAAGCTTTCTTT. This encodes CASSEEGRTEAFF.

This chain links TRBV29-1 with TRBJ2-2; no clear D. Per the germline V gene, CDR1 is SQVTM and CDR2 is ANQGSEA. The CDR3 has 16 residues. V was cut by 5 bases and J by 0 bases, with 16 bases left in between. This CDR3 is CSVKATALANTGELFF. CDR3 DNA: TGCAGCGTTAAGGCTACAGCCCTTGCGAACACCGGGGAGCTGTTTTTT.

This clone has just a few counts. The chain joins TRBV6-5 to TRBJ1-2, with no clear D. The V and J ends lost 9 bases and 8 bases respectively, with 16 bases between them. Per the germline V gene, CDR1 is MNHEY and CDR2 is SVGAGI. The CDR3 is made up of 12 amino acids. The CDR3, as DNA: TGTGCCAGAAGCGGACCGGGAGAAGGCTACACCTTC. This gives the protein CARSGPGEGYTF.

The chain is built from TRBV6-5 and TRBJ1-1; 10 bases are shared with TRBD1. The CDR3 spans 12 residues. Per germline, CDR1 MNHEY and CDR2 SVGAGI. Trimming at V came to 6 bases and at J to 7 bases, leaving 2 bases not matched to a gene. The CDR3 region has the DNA TGTGCCAGCAGGGGGACAGGGGTTGAAGCTTTCTTT. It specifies CASRGTGVEAFF.

The CDR3 nucleotides read TGTGCCAGCAGTTACCAGGGGTACGAGCAGTACTTC. Amino acids: CASSYQGYEQYF. This rearrangement joins TRBV5-4 to TRBJ2-7, with D tentatively TRBD1 (6 bases). Deletions cut 5 bases from V and 4 bases from J, with 10 bases between. CDR1 is SGHNT and CDR2 is YYREEE in the germline V gene (reference sequence). This CDR3 spans 12 amino acids.

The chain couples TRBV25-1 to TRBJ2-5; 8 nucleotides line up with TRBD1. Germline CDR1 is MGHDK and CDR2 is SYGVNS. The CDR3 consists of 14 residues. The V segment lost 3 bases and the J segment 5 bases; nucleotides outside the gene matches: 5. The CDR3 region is CASSDIQGDETQYF. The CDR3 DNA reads TGTGCCAGCAGTGATATACAGGGGGATGAGACCCAGTACTTC.

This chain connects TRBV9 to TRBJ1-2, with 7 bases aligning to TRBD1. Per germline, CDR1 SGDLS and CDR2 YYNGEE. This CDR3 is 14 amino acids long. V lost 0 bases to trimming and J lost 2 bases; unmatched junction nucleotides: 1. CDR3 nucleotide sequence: TGTGCCAGCAGCGTAGAACAGGGGAACTATGGCTACACCTTC. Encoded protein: CASSVEQGNYGYTF.

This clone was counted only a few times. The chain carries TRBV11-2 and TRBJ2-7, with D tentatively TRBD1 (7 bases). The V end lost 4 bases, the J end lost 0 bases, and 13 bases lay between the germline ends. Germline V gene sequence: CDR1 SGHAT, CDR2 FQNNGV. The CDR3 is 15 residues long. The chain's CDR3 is CASSYAGTDSYEQYF. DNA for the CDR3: TGTGCCAGCAGCTACGCGGGGACAGACTCCTACGAGCAGTACTTC.

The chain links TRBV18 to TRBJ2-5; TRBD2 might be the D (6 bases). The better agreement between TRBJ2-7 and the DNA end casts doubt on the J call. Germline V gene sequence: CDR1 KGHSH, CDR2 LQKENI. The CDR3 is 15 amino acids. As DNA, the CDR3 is TGTGCCAGCTCACCAGACGGACATGGGAGGTACGAGCAGTACTTC. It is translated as CASSPDGHGRYEQYF.

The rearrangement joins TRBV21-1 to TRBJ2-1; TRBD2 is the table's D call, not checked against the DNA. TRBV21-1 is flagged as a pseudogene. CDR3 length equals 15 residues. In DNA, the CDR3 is TGTGCCAGCAGCAAAGTGAGGCAGAGCTACAATGAGCAGTTCTTC. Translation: CASSKVRQSYNEQFF.

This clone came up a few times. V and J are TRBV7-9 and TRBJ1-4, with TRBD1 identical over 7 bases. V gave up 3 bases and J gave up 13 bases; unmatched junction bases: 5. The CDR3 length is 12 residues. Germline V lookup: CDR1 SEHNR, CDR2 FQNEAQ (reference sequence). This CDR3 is CASSFSGTVLFF. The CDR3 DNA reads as TGTGCCAGCAGCTTTTCCGGGACAGTACTGTTTTTT.

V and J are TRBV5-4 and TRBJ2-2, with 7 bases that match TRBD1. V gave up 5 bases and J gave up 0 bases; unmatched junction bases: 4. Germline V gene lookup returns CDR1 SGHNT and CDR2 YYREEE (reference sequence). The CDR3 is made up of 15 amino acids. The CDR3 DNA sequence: TGTGCCAGCAGTCGGGACAGCCCGAACACCGGGGAGCTGTTTTTT. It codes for CASSRDSPNTGELFF.

CDR3 region: CSVARTGDNYGYTF. For the CDR3, the DNA is TGCAGCGTTGCGAGGACAGGGGATAACTATGGCTACACCTTC. The chain is built from TRBV29-1 and TRBJ1-2; 9 bases fit TRBD1. Germline assignment: CDR1 SQVTM and CDR2 ANQGSEA. V trimming: 4 bases; J trimming: 1 base; junction bases outside the gene matches: 4. The CDR3 has 14 amino acids.

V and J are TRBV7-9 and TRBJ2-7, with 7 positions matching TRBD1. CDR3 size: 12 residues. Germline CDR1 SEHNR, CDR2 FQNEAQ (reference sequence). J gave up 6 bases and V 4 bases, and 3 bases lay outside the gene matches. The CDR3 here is CASSSTGLEQYF. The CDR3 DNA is TGTGCCAGCAGCTCGACAGGGCTCGAGCAGTACTTC.

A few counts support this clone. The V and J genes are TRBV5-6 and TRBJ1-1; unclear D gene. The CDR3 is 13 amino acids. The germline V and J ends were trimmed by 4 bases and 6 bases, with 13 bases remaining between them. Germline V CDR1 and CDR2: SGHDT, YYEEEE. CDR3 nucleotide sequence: TGTGCCAGCAGCCGAGGGCACGGTGCTGAAGCTTTCTTT. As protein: CASSRGHGAEAFF.

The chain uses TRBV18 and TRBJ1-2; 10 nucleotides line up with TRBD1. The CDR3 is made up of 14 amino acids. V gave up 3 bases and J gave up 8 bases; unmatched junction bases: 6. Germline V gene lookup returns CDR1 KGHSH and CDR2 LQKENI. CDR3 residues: CASSPDRGSGGYTF. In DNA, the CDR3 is TGTGCCAGCTCACCGGACAGGGGGTCTGGAGGCTACACCTTC.